Listed here are 11 T cell receptor beta chains from one sample, sequenced in a study of regulatory T cells in long-lasting Graves disease. Time point of the sample: persistent/refractory GD, antithyroid drugs over 5 years with positive TRAb. PBMC RNA served as the TCR library source. The authors built TCR beta libraries using iRepertoire HTBI primers and Arm-PCR of CDR3 regions. MiXCR was run by TCRdb on the multiplex PCR reads, yielding one entry per CDR3 protein. The profile shows around 460,000 distinct CDR3 sequences, about a fifth of them singletons. This sample comprised peripheral blood mononuclear cells (PBMCs), obtained when the disease was refractory, from a patient treated with antithyroid drugs. These receptors were collected from a female donor with Graves disease.

In this sample, this clonotype turned up a few times. The V and J genes are TRBV24-1 and TRBJ1-5, with a tentative D call TRBD1 (6 bases). With 2 bases removed from V and 7 bases from J, the gap between germline ends came to 14 bases. Germline lookup yields CDR1 KGHDR and CDR2 SFDVKD. This CDR3 region has 15 residues. In DNA, the CDR3 is TGTGCCACCAGTGATTCTTCTAACAGGGTGCAGCCCCAGCATTTT. Translating it yields CATSDSSNRVQPQHF.

This clonotype has just a few counts. The chain recombines TRBV9 with TRBJ2-2; a possible D gene is TRBD2 (5 bases). Germline assignment: CDR1 SGDLS and CDR2 YYNGEE. The CDR3 runs to 16 residues. Trimming left V 3 bases short and J 0 bases short, with 12 bases between. The CDR3 sequence is CASSAPGLSNTGELFF. The CDR3 region has the DNA TGTGCCAGCAGCGCCCCGGGATTATCGAACACCGGGGAGCTGTTTTTT.

This clonotype was seen many times. The V and J genes are TRBV6-1 and TRBJ1-5; D is ambiguous. Trimming pared 6 bases from V and 0 bases from J, leaving 6 bases between. The CDR3 is 13 residues long. CDR1 and CDR2 from the germline V gene are MNHNS and SASEGT. CDR3 in amino acids: CASSQYSNQPQHF. DNA of the CDR3: TGTGCCAGCAGCCAATATAGCAATCAGCCCCAGCATTTT.

In this sample, this clonotype turned up many times. The chain is built from TRBV11-2 and TRBJ2-4; 7 positions match TRBD1. V was pared by 4 bases and J by 3 bases, with 6 bases of the junction left unmatched. Germline loops: CDR1 SGHAT, CDR2 FQNNGV. This CDR3 has 15 residues. In DNA form, the CDR3 reads TGTGCCAGCAGCTCTTACAGGGGTAACAAAAACATTCAGTACTTC. Translating it yields CASSSYRGNKNIQYF.

There are a few counts of this clonotype. The chain recombines TRBV28 with TRBJ2-6; the match to TRBD1 covers 10 bases. The germline V gene has CDR1 MDHEN and CDR2 SYDVKM. The CDR3 covers 15 residues. The J segment lost 4 bases and the V segment lost 8 bases, leaving 5 bases of the junction unmatched. CDR3 sequence (DNA): TGTGCCAGCGACAGGGGGCCGTTAGGGGCCAACGTCCTGACTTTC. Its translation is CASDRGPLGANVLTF.

This sequence joins TRBV4-1 and TRBJ2-5, with 11 nucleotides matching TRBD2. Germline values: CDR1 MGHRA, CDR2 YSYEKL. The junction had 15 bases not matched to a gene; V was cut back by 4 bases and J by 2 bases. The CDR3 spans 19 residues. In DNA form, the CDR3 reads TGCGCCAGCAGCCTCTTACCGCCCGGGACTAGCGGAAGTCAAGAGACCCAGTACTTC. Residues: CASSLLPPGTSGSQETQYF.

This clonotype was seen many times. A junction end diverges from the germline sequence, so it may reflect a read error. V is TRBV3-1 and J is TRBJ1-1, with D hard to call. Germline CDR1 reads LGHDT; CDR2 reads YNNKEL (reference sequence). This CDR3 comprises 15 residues. In DNA, the CDR3 is TGCGCCAGCAGCCAAGATATAGGAATGAACACTGAAGCTTTCTTT. Translation gives CASSQDIGMNTEAFF. Looking up the rest from reference TRBV3-1 and TRBJ1-1 gives the full variable domain: DTAVSQTPKYLVTQMGNDKSIKCEQNLGHDTMYWYKQDSKKFLKIMFSYNNKELIINETVPNRFSPKSPDKAHLNLHINSLELGDSAVYFCASSQDIGMNTEAFFGQGTRLTVV.

This clonotype was seen repeatedly, ten times or more. The rearrangement links TRBV28 to TRBJ1-2; TRBD1 is a possible D gene (5 bases). CDR3 length: 13 residues. Trimming left V 5 bases short and J 4 bases short, with 11 bases between. CDR1 is MDHEN, CDR2 SYDVKM, per germline. The CDR3 reads CASSPRGTYGYTF. In DNA form, the CDR3 reads TGTGCCAGCAGTCCCCGGGGGACCTATGGCTACACCTTC.

The table lists this clonotype with a few counts. The chain carries TRBV2 and TRBJ2-1; D is unclear. CDR1 is SNHLY and CDR2 is FYNNEI in the germline V gene. This CDR3 has 14 residues. Trimming took 8 bases from V and 0 from J, leaving 11 bases between them. The CDR3 loop reads CASCGVISYNEQFF. CDR3 bases: TGTGCCAGCTGTGGGGTGATCTCCTACAATGAGCAGTTCTTC.

As regards this clonotype: Relative to the germline gene, one junction end is altered; a read error may explain this. The rearrangement links TRBV7-9 to TRBJ2-5; D ambiguous. The CDR3 extends over 14 amino acids. CDR1 is SEHNR and CDR2 is FQNEAQ in the germline V gene (reference sequence). The CDR3 bases are TGTGCCAGCAGCTTAGCGGGGATTCAAGGGACCCAGTACTTC. It translates to CASSLAGIQGTQYF.

This clonotype was found a few times. V gene TRBV9 combines with J gene TRBJ2-2; 8 nucleotides match TRBD2. This CDR3 is 17 amino acids long. J gave up 5 bases and V 0 bases, and 9 bases lay outside the gene matches. Germline V lookup: CDR1 SGDLS, CDR2 YYNGEE. CDR3 nucleotide sequence: TGTGCCAGCAGCGTAGGGGAGACTAGCGCGGGAACCGGGGAGCTGTTTTTT. It yields the protein CASSVGETSAGTGELFF. The full variable domain, its missing parts supplied by reference TRBV9 and TRBJ2-2, is DSGVTQTPKHLITATGQRVTLRCSPRSGDLSVYWYQQSLDQGLQFLIQYYNGEERAKGNILERFSAQQFPDLHSELNLSSLELGDSALYFCASSVGETSAGTGELFFGEGSRLTVL.